This T cell receptor beta chain was profiled in a study of cytomegalovirus exposure and HLA in healthy donors (dated by TCRdb to the late 2010s). A note on the overall study: An earlier analysis of roughly 610 of the donors reported about 300 Gb of sequence data and 117 million unique TCR beta sequences obtained from approximately 180 million T cells. About 330 gigabases of sequencing data and approximately 91 million unique TCR sequences made up an early release that covered nearly 650 HLA-typed donors. Among the roughly 390 genotyped donors, about 85% belonged to the genetic ancestry cluster associated with self-reported Caucasian donors. The study was designed to test whether signatures of past pathogen exposure could be identified by cataloging public T cell receptors. The study used immunosequencing to profile the T cell repertoires of 600 to 850 subjects and linked those repertoires to cytomegalovirus serostatus. A separate validation cohort of 100 to 150 different subjects was used in addition to the roughly 700-subject first cohort. To predict cytomegalovirus infection status, the study combined high-throughput TCR immunosequencing, statistical association of individual TCRs with disease status, and machine learning. A later analysis re-analyzed previously published TCR beta repertoires from 650 to 800 donors and added high-resolution HLA genotyping to study TCR occurrence patterns. Rather than drawing on any new phenotypic data, the later analysis identified candidate immune exposures from TCR beta sequences and the way those sequences occurred across donors. An earlier analysis of 587 of the donors applied high-throughput TCR beta sequencing to assess whether each TCR beta V gene segment acted as functional or pseudogenic. Alongside the repertoire data, information on donor age, sex, ethnicity and CMV serostatus was compiled. A later genetic analysis took genome-wide SNP genotypes for about three fifths of the 666 donors and used that subset as a discovery cohort. All discovery cohort repertoires had been generated using a single sequencing platform. HLA typing included class I and class II loci at four-digit resolution. The number of donors typed differed by locus, with about 629-630 for A, B, C, DRB1 and DQB1, over 500 for DQA1, 600 to 610 for DPA1, and some 440 for DPB1. About 5 DR-DQ haplotypes were handled as single units for association and clustering, since linkage in the cohort was strong. On average, about 240,000 unique TCR beta nucleotide sequences were sequenced per donor among several hundred genotyped donors of the cohort, with 15% to 20% of those sequences being non-productive.

Concerning this clone: The antigen it recognizes is unknown. Qualities for individual bases were not recorded, and no much larger clone is one base off.

The library was obtained by the immunoSEQ multiplex PCR assay. For the multiplex PCR, a mixture combining 60 forward primers for TCR Vbeta segments and 13 reverse primers for TCR Jbeta segments was used. The CDR3 region of rearranged TCR beta genes was amplified from genomic DNA by a multiplex PCR assay. On the Illumina HiSeq System, the amplified TCR beta libraries were sequenced as 87-base-pair reads. In the paper's pipeline: A later analysis counted 65 million to 90 million unique TCR beta chains across the 700 or so repertoires, and about 10 million of these chains were shared by at least two donors. A nearest-neighbor algorithm error-corrected the raw reads and collapsed the reads into unique sequences, merging closely related sequences to remove PCR and sequencing errors. Alignment of CDR3 sequences to IMGT reference sequences was used to assign V, D and J gene segments. For a sequence to be retained, at least a six-nucleotide match to both a V gene segment and a J gene segment was required. Rearrangements were classified as productive when the CDR3 lacked stop codons and remained in frame with V and J, and all other rearrangements were classified as non-productive. CDR3 was defined by IMGT convention, running from the second conserved V-encoded cysteine to the conserved J-encoded phenylalanine. The earlier analysis of 450 to 750 of the donors excluded any sequence lacking an unambiguous match to a single V gene segment. An earlier analysis of 450 to 650 of the donors called V segments functional above 56.7% productive rearrangements and segregating when the between-donor standard deviation exceeded 5%. A statistical classification framework was built to diagnose cytomegalovirus status from the catalog of TCR beta chain sequences. In a later analysis, V and J genes were assigned by comparing TCR nucleotide sequences against IMGT/GENE-DB human TR gene sequences. A later analysis assigned CDR3 sequences and most-parsimonious VDJ recombination scenarios with the TCRdist pipeline. A later analysis defined each TCR beta chain by its CDR3 amino acid sequence plus V-gene family, and excluded reads lacking a unique V-gene family. To address suspected cross-contamination and a sequencing artifact, a later analysis removed over 500 highly shared, low-generation-probability nucleotide sequences. In a later analysis, a clonal expansion index was calculated for each public chain from normalized within-repertoire ranks of inferred template counts. In a later analysis, generation probabilities were computed with a VDJ recombination model fitted to out-of-frame rearrangements, and the resulting probabilities were checked against IGoR. Hypergeometric tests were used in a later analysis to score TCR-TCR, TCR-HLA and TCR-CMV co-occurrence, with a repertoire-size bias correction applied to the TCR pairs. To estimate false discovery rates, a later analysis permuted the HLA or CMV assignments 20 times. In a later analysis, co-occurring TCRs were grouped using DBSCAN, and TCRdist sequence similarity was added for clustering within HLA-allele-positive subsets. Repertoires with fewer than 30,000 or more than 120,000 public chains, plus five repertoires with anomalous nucleotide sharing, were excluded from co-occurrence clustering. This is the immuneACCESS table as TCRdb keeps it, with only in-frame sequences that have V and J called. A part of the clones is gone; compared with another copy, unresolved V genes explain less than half, and the rest is unexplained. The D gene and trimming were derived from the DNA, and the V and J assignments and clone size from that table. In this sample the table shows 80,000 to 95,000 clones, about 69% of which occur a single time. About 16% of the sample is taken by the ten largest.

General study outcomes and caveats: In both the original and validation cohorts, the classifier was reported to diagnose cytomegalovirus status with high specificity and sensitivity. In a later analysis, HLA-associated TCR beta chains were found to be more clonally expanded and to have lower generation probabilities than equally common non-associated chains. A further reported finding was that TCR beta sequences accurately predicted the HLA-A and HLA-B alleles for most subjects in the first cohort. Only TCR beta chains were sequenced in this cohort, and the absence of alpha or paired-chain data limited detectable features. When HLA alleles, especially DR and DQ, strongly co-occurred, TCR associations were difficult to assign to individual alleles. HLA typing was unavailable for some donors at each locus, so association tests used only the typed subset. It was suggested by the authors that the approach could potentially be generalized to other disease states and immunological phenotypes. In vitro tests confirmed that three of the cytomegalovirus-associated TCR beta chains recognize cytomegalovirus antigens. In a later genetic analysis, fewer N-insertions in productive TCRs were reported among donors in an Asian-associated ancestry cluster than the approximately 710-donor mean. While some public TCRs were present in many individuals, most TCR sequences turned up only very rarely across donors. The only immune exposure information available for the cohort was CMV serostatus. Presence/absence analyses assumed roughly uniform sequencing depth across donors, an assumption that may not hold. Broadly in line with IMGT annotations, most TCR beta V segments showed up in productive rearrangements about 87% or about 30% of the time in an earlier analysis of under 700 of the donors. In a later analysis, some 18,000 TCR beta sequences were associated with specific HLA alleles at a false discovery rate of 0.05. In the study, some 160 TCR beta chains were listed as associated with cytomegalovirus. A cluster of highly shared sequence variants was judged likely to represent a technical artifact of the sequencing pipeline. Linkage disequilibrium might explain the correlated functional status among segregating V segments, but an unknown experimental factor could not be ruled out. A later analysis found that most CMV-associated TCR beta chains appeared HLA-restricted, with HLA associations seemingly driven largely by CMV exposure. In a later analysis, the rate of TCR association differed among HLA loci, with DRB1 alleles having the most associated TCRs and HLA-C alleles having the fewest. A later genetic analysis associated a missense DCLRE1C variant with V-gene and J-gene trimming of TCR beta chains, and an independent cohort replicated the association. Several of the top co-occurrence clusters appeared to be linked to parvovirus B19, influenza, CMV and Epstein-Barr virus, according to a later analysis. Approximately 16 rarely observed V segments, including chromosome 9 orphons, were excluded from the earlier analysis of several hundred of the donors because counts were too low.

The cohort was made up of approximately 670 healthy bone marrow donors. At the time of sampling, every cohort member was nominally healthy, though immune exposures that went unrecorded were likely present. The donor tested CMV seropositive and was one of the 289 seropositive cohort members. Every donor gave a peripheral blood sample, and the peripheral blood mononuclear cells from that sample were used for TCR beta sequencing. Genomic DNA was extracted from the blood cell samples with the Qiagen DNeasy Blood Extraction Kit. Sequencing was performed on PBMCs. The receptor comes from a young woman in good health and CMV-seropositive.

In nucleotide form, the sequence is TGTGCCTACACGACAGGGACAACCTACGAGCAGTACTTC. It is translated as CAYTTGTTYEQYF. This chain is built from TRBV30 and TRBJ2-7; 7 bases in between match TRBD1. The germline V gene (reference sequence) supplies CDR1 GTSNPN and CDR2 SVGIG. V has 7 bases trimmed and J has 2 bases trimmed; junction bases matching no gene number 8. The CDR3 measures 13 amino acids from cysteine to phenylalanine. Only the CDR3 DNA stays, 39 bases, in frame from base 1.